The rows below give T cell receptor beta chains drawn from one sample of a study of blood T cells in healthy people across ages. TCRdb redid the calling of the 5' RACE reads with MiXCR, one entry per CDR3 protein. The sample has about a million distinct CDR3 sequences, 48% seen once. Sequencing was performed on blood. The receptors come from a man aged 25-40 years in good health. Each CDR3 is given with its conserved first and last residue. A D gene is named only where the DNA matches it firmly. Only some rows state a clone size, as once, few, many or a class for expanded clones.

j_gene: TRBJ2-4
v_gene: TRBV28
abundance: NA
d_gene: NA
CDR3nt: TGTGCCAGCAGTTTACGAGGTTCCCTATCCAAAAACATTCAGTACTTC
CDR3aa: CASSLRGSLSKNIQYF

j_gene: TRBJ2-5
v_gene: TRBV12-3/TRBV12-4
abundance: NA
d_gene: NA
CDR3nt: TGTGCCAGCAGTTCGGGACACCACCAAGAGACCCAGTACTTC
CDR3aa: CASSSGHHQETQYF

j_gene: TRBJ1-2
v_gene: TRBV25-1
abundance: NA
d_gene: NA
CDR3nt: TGTGCCAGCAGCGACCGAGAAACTAACTATGGCTACACCTTC
CDR3aa: CASSDRETNYGYTF

j_gene: TRBJ1-2
v_gene: TRBV20-1
abundance: NA
d_gene: NA
CDR3nt: TGCAGTGCTAGTCCCCCCGGGGTCAACTATGGCTACACCTTC
CDR3aa: CSASPPGVNYGYTF

j_gene: TRBJ1-1
v_gene: TRBV15
abundance: NA
d_gene: TRBD1
CDR3nt: TGTGCCACCAGCAGAGATCGGTCACAGGGGGAGGGGACTGAAGCTTTCTTT
CDR3aa: CATSRDRSQGEGTEAFF

j_gene: TRBJ2-7
v_gene: TRBV5-1
abundance: NA
d_gene: TRBD1
CDR3nt: TGCGCCAGCAGCTCGACAGGGGGCTACTACGAGCAGTACTTC
CDR3aa: CASSSTGGYYEQYF

j_gene: TRBJ1-1
v_gene: TRBV27
abundance: few
d_gene: TRBD1
CDR3nt: TGTGCCAGCAGCAAACAGGGGGGGAACACTGAAGCTTTCTTT
CDR3aa: CASSKQGGNTEAFF

j_gene: TRBJ1-2
v_gene: TRBV12-3/TRBV12-4
abundance: few
d_gene: NA
CDR3nt: TGTGCCAGCACCTCGCGGAGGGCGGCTAACTATGGCTACACCTTC
CDR3aa: CASTSRRAANYGYTF

j_gene: TRBJ2-3
v_gene: TRBV7-4
abundance: few
d_gene: NA
CDR3nt: TGTGCCAGCCTACTAGCTAGTTCTAGCACAGATACGCAGTATTTT
CDR3aa: CASLLASSSTDTQYF

j_gene: TRBJ2-7
v_gene: TRBV6-2/TRBV6-3
abundance: NA
d_gene: NA
CDR3nt: TGTGCCAGCGGACGGGACACCGGTGGGAAGCAGTACTTC
CDR3aa: CASGRDTGGKQYF

j_gene: TRBJ2-1
v_gene: TRBV28
abundance: NA
d_gene: TRBD1
CDR3nt: TGTGCCAGCACCCGGGGACAGGGAAACAATGAGCAGTTCTTC
CDR3aa: CASTRGQGNNEQFF

j_gene: TRBJ2-7
v_gene: TRBV4-3
abundance: NA
d_gene: NA
CDR3nt: TGCGCCAGCAGCCAAGGACACAGGGAGGACTACGAGCAGTACTTC
CDR3aa: CASSQGHREDYEQYF

j_gene: TRBJ1-2
v_gene: TRBV12-3/TRBV12-4
abundance: NA
d_gene: TRBD1
CDR3nt: TGTGCCAGCAGGGGAGGACAGGGGCTATATGGCTACACCTTC
CDR3aa: CASRGGQGLYGYTF

j_gene: TRBJ2-5
v_gene: TRBV7-2
abundance: NA
d_gene: NA
CDR3nt: TGTGCCAGCAGCTTAGGACAGGACTTCCAAGAGACCCAGTACTTC
CDR3aa: CASSLGQDFQETQYF

j_gene: TRBJ2-5
v_gene: TRBV6-1
abundance: few
d_gene: NA
CDR3nt: TGTGCCAGCAGTGAAGCGCGCCGCCGGGGGACCCAGTACTTC
CDR3aa: CASSEARRRGTQYF

j_gene: TRBJ2-1
v_gene: TRBV12-3/TRBV12-4
abundance: NA
d_gene: NA
CDR3nt: NA
CDR3aa: CASSTSGPLSYNEQFF

j_gene: TRBJ1-2
v_gene: TRBV9
abundance: NA
d_gene: NA
CDR3nt: TGTGCCAGCAGCGTAGCCGCAGGCCCGACAGGCTACACCTTC
CDR3aa: CASSVAAGPTGYTF

j_gene: TRBJ1-2
v_gene: TRBV21-1
abundance: NA
d_gene: NA
CDR3nt: TGTGCCAGCAGCAAAGAGGGCAGGGCGGACTATGGCTACACCTTC
CDR3aa: CASSKEGRADYGYTF

j_gene: TRBJ2-7
v_gene: TRBV6-2/TRBV6-3
abundance: NA
d_gene: NA
CDR3nt: TGTGCCAGTTCCTGGGTGTCCAGAGGCGCCTACGAGCAGTACTTC
CDR3aa: CASSWVSRGAYEQYF

j_gene: TRBJ1-1
v_gene: TRBV2
abundance: NA
d_gene: NA
CDR3nt: TGTGCCAGCACCCTTGTCACCTTGAACACTGAAGCTTTCTTT
CDR3aa: CASTLVTLNTEAFF

j_gene: TRBJ2-3
v_gene: TRBV5-1
abundance: few
d_gene: TRBD2
CDR3nt: TGCGCCAGCAGTCGACTAGCGGGGAACACAGATACGCAGTATTTT
CDR3aa: CASSRLAGNTDTQYF

j_gene: TRBJ2-1
v_gene: TRBV7-2
abundance: many
d_gene: TRBD2
CDR3nt: TGTGCCAGCAGCCGTGCCTCGCGGGGGACCAATGAGCAGTTCTTC
CDR3aa: CASSRASRGTNEQFF

j_gene: TRBJ2-3
v_gene: TRBV2
abundance: many
d_gene: TRBD2
CDR3nt: TGTGCCAGCAGTGAGGGACTAGGCTCAGATACGCAGTATTTT
CDR3aa: CASSEGLGSDTQYF

j_gene: TRBJ1-2
v_gene: TRBV4-2
abundance: few
d_gene: NA
CDR3nt: TGTGCCAGCAGCCAAGATTCGTCCAGCGCTAACTATGGCTACACCTTC
CDR3aa: CASSQDSSSANYGYTF

j_gene: TRBJ2-7
v_gene: TRBV27
abundance: NA
d_gene: TRBD1
CDR3nt: TGTGCCAGCAGTGAGGGACAGGGTGTTTCCTGGGCCTACGAGCAGTACTTC
CDR3aa: CASSEGQGVSWAYEQYF

j_gene: TRBJ2-4
v_gene: TRBV7-2
abundance: NA
d_gene: NA
CDR3nt: TGTGCCAGCAGCCCAGGGGATTCCAAAAACATTCAGTACTTC
CDR3aa: CASSPGDSKNIQYF

j_gene: TRBJ2-7
v_gene: TRBV4-3
abundance: NA
d_gene: TRBD1
CDR3nt: TGCGCCAGCAGCCAAGATTTTACTGGGACAGGGTTAAACGAGCAGTACTTC
CDR3aa: CASSQDFTGTGLNEQYF

j_gene: TRBJ2-6
v_gene: TRBV6-5
abundance: NA
d_gene: NA
CDR3nt: TGTGCCAGCAGAGCTAATAGGGACTCTGGGGCCAACGTCCTGACTTTC
CDR3aa: CASRANRDSGANVLTF

j_gene: TRBJ2-3
v_gene: TRBV6-2/TRBV6-3
abundance: NA
d_gene: NA
CDR3nt: TGTGCCAGCAGCAACACCGGTCGAGGGCCCACAGATACGCAGTATTTT
CDR3aa: CASSNTGRGPTDTQYF

j_gene: TRBJ2-4
v_gene: TRBV7-2
abundance: few
d_gene: NA
CDR3nt: TGTGCCAGCGCCGGTACGGTTGGCAAAAACATTCAGTACTTC
CDR3aa: CASAGTVGKNIQYF

j_gene: TRBJ1-5
v_gene: TRBV5-1
abundance: NA
d_gene: NA
CDR3nt: TGCGCCAGCAGCTTGGAACCTCGTCAGCCCCAGCATTTT
CDR3aa: CASSLEPRQPQHF

j_gene: TRBJ2-1
v_gene: TRBV7-8
abundance: few
d_gene: TRBD2
CDR3nt: TGTGCCAGCAGCATCCAGCGGGGGGGCGTCTCCAATGAGCAGTTCTTC
CDR3aa: CASSIQRGGVSNEQFF

j_gene: TRBJ2-3
v_gene: TRBV3-1
abundance: few
d_gene: NA
CDR3nt: TGTGCCAGCAGCCTTTCCTTCTCATCAGATACGCAGTATTTT
CDR3aa: CASSLSFSSDTQYF

j_gene: TRBJ2-1
v_gene: TRBV28
abundance: NA
d_gene: NA
CDR3nt: TGTGCCAGCACCCCTCCATGGGGGATCCACAATGAGCAGTTCTTC
CDR3aa: CASTPPWGIHNEQFF

j_gene: TRBJ2-1
v_gene: TRBV29-1
abundance: once
d_gene: NA
CDR3nt: TGCAGCGTTTTCCTAGCATCCTACAATGAGCAGTTCTTC
CDR3aa: CSVFLASYNEQFF